The 32 T cell receptor beta chains below were found in one sample sequenced in a study of T cells in women clearing cervical HPV infection. Generated by immunoSEQ multiplex PCR, the TCRdb table keeps only in-frame clones and is missing some. The repertoire shows about 32,000 clones; the top ten hold more than 4%. The specimen sequenced was blood buffy coat. The receptors here all came from a woman between 18 and 75 years old with a cervical HPV16 infection that either progressed to CIN3+ or cleared (not recorded which).

On this clone: The read falls 3 residues short of the CDR3 end, and the missing part is taken from the germline J gene. V usage is TRBV5-4 and J usage is TRBJ1-2; a weak D match, TRBD1 (6 bases). Germline V gene sequence: CDR1 SGHNT, CDR2 YYREEE (reference sequence). CDR3 length: 16 amino acids. V was trimmed by 2 bases and J by 7 bases, leaving 21 bases between them. The part of the CDR3 DNA that was read is TGTGCCAGCAGCTTTGGCAGGAATAACGGAGGGGGTGGC. It yields the protein CASSFGRNNGGGG. The CDR3 in its entirety is CASSFGRNNGGGGYTF.

Note on this clone: The CDR3 is cut off 3 residues early in the read; its end comes from the germline J gene. The sample has other DNA sequences that encode this CDR3 too. V gene TRBV5-6 combines with J gene TRBJ2-5; no definite D call. Trimming stripped 2 bases from V and 3 bases from J, with 8 bases between. Germline values: CDR1 SGHDT, CDR2 YYEEEE. CDR3 length: 13 residues. The sequenced part of the CDR3 DNA is TGTGCCAGCAGCTTAGTCTCAGAAGAGACC. Amino acid sequence: CASSLVSEET. The whole CDR3 sequence reads CASSLVSEETQYF. Full variable domain (missing parts from reference TRBV5-6 and TRBJ2-5): DAGVTQSPTHLIKTRGQQVTLRCSPKSGHDTVSWYQQALGQGPQFIFQYYEEEERQRGNFPDRFSGHQFPNYSSELNVNALLLGDSALYLCASSLVSEETQYFGPGTRLLVL.

Comment on this clone: Read coverage stops 3 residues before the CDR3 terminus; the germline J gene supplies the remainder. V and J are TRBV7-9 and TRBJ2-7; D perhaps matches TRBD2 (6 bases). Germline V gives CDR1 SEHNR, CDR2 FQNEAQ (reference sequence). Trimming took off 2 bases at V and 2 bases at J, with 10 bases between the two ends. This CDR3 spans 14 amino acids. The chain's CDR3 is CASSLSRLAYEQYF. The DNA read from the CDR3 is TGTGCCAGCAGCTTATCCCGACTAGCCTACGAG.

A remark on this clone: The read comes to an end 3 residues before the CDR3 does, leaving the germline J gene to fill in the end. This chain links TRBV6-4 with TRBJ2-1; the D gene is possibly TRBD2 (6 bases). This CDR3 spans 15 amino acids. Trimming took off 0 bases at V and 5 bases at J, with 11 bases between the two ends. CDR1 is MRHNA and CDR2 is SNTAGT in the germline V gene. The CDR3 bases that were read are TGTGCCAGCAGTGACTCGGCTAGCGCTGACAATGAG. Translated: CASSDSASADNE. In full, the CDR3 reads CASSDSASADNEQFF.

Points on this clone: The read ends 3 residues before the CDR3 terminus; that terminus is restored from the germline J gene. This chain uses TRBV7-2 with TRBJ1-4; TRBD1 matches at 7 bases. Germline V gene data show CDR1 as SGHTA and CDR2 as FQGNSA. The CDR3 is made up of 12 amino acids. The covered CDR3 bases are TGTGCCAGCAGCCGACAGGGTCTCGAA. Translation: CASSRQGLE. The CDR3 in full is CASSRQGLELFF.

In regard to this clone: The sequence runs out 3 residues before the end of the CDR3; the remainder is reconstructed from the germline J gene. The chain links TRBV2 to TRBJ2-3; D may be TRBD2 (6 bases). The CDR3 extends over 14 amino acids. Germline CDR1 is SNHLY and CDR2 is FYNNEI. CDR3 region: CASSGGVGNQPQYF. CDR3 bases read: TGTGCCAGCAGTGGGGGGGTGGGCAATCAGCCG.

Comment on this clone: The read is 3 residues too short to cover the CDR3 end, so that end is filled in from the germline J gene. This chain uses TRBV2 with TRBJ1-1, with 9 bases fitting TRBD1. CDR1 is SNHLY, CDR2 FYNNEI, per germline. There are 14 residues in the CDR3. The J segment lost 5 bases and the V segment lost 10 bases, leaving 11 bases of the junction unmatched. CDR3 bases read: TGTGCCACCCAGACAGGGGGAGAGATGACTGAA. Translated: CATQTGGEMTE. The whole CDR3 protein reads CATQTGGEMTEAFF.

As for this clone: The CDR3 goes on 3 residues after the read ends, and that part is filled in from the germline J gene. The chain joins TRBV11-2 to TRBJ2-7; TRBD2 is a possible D gene (6 bases). There are 15 residues in the CDR3. Germline CDR1 SGHAT, CDR2 FQNNGV. The V and J ends lost 5 bases and 3 bases respectively, with 17 bases between them. The CDR3: CASSLWGLTNYEQYF. The CDR3 bases that were read are TGTGCCAGCAGCCTCTGGGGACTCACGAACTACGAG.

This clone is deemed medium-sized by its frequency. The DNA ends 3 residues before the CDR3 does, and the rest of the CDR3 is filled in from the germline J gene. The chain employs TRBV19 and TRBJ2-3; TRBD1 aligns across 10 bases. The germline V gene has CDR1 LNHDA and CDR2 SQIVND (reference sequence). This CDR3 is 16 amino acids long. The trim removed 5 bases at V and 8 bases at J, leaving 13 bases unmatched. The CDR3 sequence is CASSPRTGGLPCTQYF. The covered CDR3 bases are TGTGCCAGTAGTCCACGGACAGGGGGATTGCCTTGTACG.

With respect to this clone: The read comes to an end 3 residues before the CDR3 does, leaving the germline J gene to fill in the end. The chain joins TRBV30 to TRBJ1-4; D not resolved. The V end lost 3 bases, the J end lost 4 bases, and 9 bases lay between the germline ends. CDR3 length: 13 amino acids. Looked up from germline, CDR1 is GTSNPN and CDR2 is SVGIG (reference sequence). CDR3 sequence: CAWRAVNNEKLFF. Partial CDR3 DNA: TGTGCCTGGAGAGCCGTTAATAATGAAAAA.

Comments on this clone: The read is 3 residues too short to cover the CDR3 end, so that end is filled in from the germline J gene. V is TRBV30 and J is TRBJ1-1; 7 bases are shared with TRBD1. CDR3 size: 13 residues. CDR1 is GTSNPN and CDR2 is SVGIG in the germline V gene (reference sequence). V shed 6 bases and J 5 bases; nucleotides not matched to a gene: 9. Partial CDR3 DNA: TGTGCCTGTGCAGGGGGTACTGGGACTGAA. Translating gives CACAGGTGTE. The entire CDR3 reads CACAGGTGTEAFF. Filled out from reference TRBV30 and TRBJ1-1, the complete variable domain reads SQTIHQWPATLVQPVGSPLSLECTVEGTSNPNLYWYRQAAGRGLQLLFYSVGIGQISSEVPQNLSASRPQDRQFILSSKKLLLSDSGFYLCACAGGTGTEAFFGQGTRLTVV.

For this clone: The sequence runs out 3 residues before the end of the CDR3; the remainder is reconstructed from the germline J gene. This chain uses TRBV7-2 with TRBJ1-1; 9 nucleotides agree with TRBD1. Germline CDR1 and CDR2: SGHTA and FQGNSA. This CDR3 spans 14 amino acids. The ends lost 3 bases at V and 2 bases at J; junction bases unmatched: 1. CDR3 sequence reads: CASSLGQGNTEAFF. Partial CDR3 DNA: TGTGCCAGCAGCTTGGGACAGGGTAACACTGAA.

Of note for this clone: The read ends 3 residues shy of where the CDR3 ends; the end is completed using the germline J gene. The V call is TRBV20-1, the J call TRBJ2-3; 8 bases line up with TRBD2. The J segment lost 0 bases and the V segment lost 3 bases, leaving 2 bases of the junction unmatched. The CDR3 is made up of 14 amino acids. Germline V gene lookup returns CDR1 DFQATT and CDR2 SNEGSKA (reference sequence). The sequenced CDR3 bases are TGCAGTGCTAGTCCTAGCGGGAGCACAGATACG. It specifies CSASPSGSTDT. The full CDR3 is CSASPSGSTDTQYF.

On this clone: The CDR3 end is not reached by the read, which stops 3 residues before it; the germline J gene fills it in. The chain joins TRBV30 to TRBJ1-1, with TRBD1 matching 8 bases. This CDR3 contains 16 residues. Germline V CDR1 and CDR2: GTSNPN, SVGIG (reference sequence). With 2 bases clipped from V and 1 base from J, the junction kept 9 bases outside the gene matches. The part of the CDR3 DNA that was read is TGTGCCTGGAGTAACAGCCGGACAGGGAGGAACACTGAA. It specifies CAWSNSRTGRNTE. The complete CDR3 reads CAWSNSRTGRNTEAFF.

Notes on this clone: The read halts 3 residues ahead of the CDR3 end, with the missing end drawn from the germline J gene. This chain connects TRBV7-9 to TRBJ2-2; tentatively, D is TRBD1 (5 bases). Germline assignment: CDR1 SEHNR and CDR2 FQNEAQ (reference sequence). The CDR3 extends over 15 amino acids. The DNA read from the CDR3 is TGTGCCAGCAGCCACGGGCCCTCTGGGGCCAACGTG. It yields the protein CASSHGPSGANV. Given in full, the CDR3 is CASSHGPSGANVLFF.

The part of the CDR3 DNA that was read is TGCAGCGTTGCCTACAAGAGCACAGATACC. Its protein product is CSVAYKSTDT. The CDR3 in full is CSVAYKSTDTYTF. The V and J genes are TRBV29-1 and TRBJ1-2; D call uncertain. Coverage ceases 3 residues before the CDR3 finishes, and the germline J gene fills in the end. The CDR3 totals 13 residues. Looked up from germline, CDR1 is SQVTM and CDR2 is ANQGSEA.

The covered CDR3 bases are TGTGCCAGCAGCTCCTGGACTAGCGGGACAGATACG. This sequence encodes CASSSWTSGTDT. The full CDR3 reads CASSSWTSGTDTQYF. The chain is built from TRBV7-2 and TRBJ2-3, with 11 bases fitting TRBD2. The sequenced fragment ends 3 residues before the CDR3 boundary, so the rest is inferred from the germline J gene. Trimming removed 4 bases from V and 3 bases from J; junction bases left unmatched: 3. The CDR3 consists of 15 residues. Germline CDR1 reads SGHTA; CDR2 reads FQGNSA.

For this clone: The read ends 3 residues shy of where the CDR3 ends; the end is completed using the germline J gene. V usage is TRBV5-8 and J usage is TRBJ2-2, with no clear D. The CDR3 loop spans 13 amino acids. CDR1 and CDR2 (germline): SGHTS, YDEGEE. Trimming removed 0 bases from V and 6 bases from J, with 6 bases in between. This chain's CDR3 is CASSLGGPGELFF. The covered CDR3 bases are TGTGCCAGCAGCTTGGGTGGGCCCGGGGAG.

As to this clone: The read halts 3 residues ahead of the CDR3 end, with the missing end drawn from the germline J gene. The genes are TRBV20-1 and TRBJ1-1; perhaps TRBD1 as D (5 bases). The CDR3 is 11 amino acids. CDR1 is DFQATT, CDR2 SNEGSKA, per germline (reference sequence). CDR3 DNA (partial): TGCAGTGCCATGGACACGAGACGA. Translated, it gives CSAMDTRR. The entire CDR3 protein is CSAMDTRRAFF.

A note on this clone: The sequence runs out 3 residues before the end of the CDR3; the remainder is reconstructed from the germline J gene. The J gene is TRBJ1-1, the V gene TRBV29-1; perhaps TRBD1 as D (6 bases). The germline gives CDR1 SQVTM, CDR2 ANQGSEA. The CDR3 runs 14 residues. Trimming took off 7 bases at V and 6 bases at J, with 21 bases between the two ends. The CDR3 loop is CSARSGRGVSEAFF. Incomplete CDR3 DNA: TGCAGCGCCCGCTCGGGCAGGGGCGTGTCTGAA.

In regard to this clone: Read sequence stops 3 residues before the CDR3 end, and the germline J gene provides the missing end. V and J are TRBV6-1 and TRBJ2-7; unclear D gene. The CDR3 extends over 14 amino acids. CDR1 is MNHNS, CDR2 SASEGT, per germline. Trimming cost V 0 bases and J 0 bases, with 6 bases left between them. Partial CDR3 DNA: TGTGCCAGCAGTGAAGCCGCAGGCTCCTACGAG. Translated, it gives CASSEAAGSYE. The whole CDR3 sequence is CASSEAAGSYEQYF.

A remark on this clone: Read data end 3 residues before the CDR3 end; the end is taken from the germline J gene. The V call is TRBV5-1, the J call TRBJ2-7, with TRBD2 as a possible D gene (5 bases). V was pared by 0 bases and J by 0 bases, with 7 bases between. CDR3 length equals 14 residues. Per germline, CDR1 SGHRS and CDR2 YFSETQ. CDR3 residues: CASSLAGVSYEQYF. The sequenced CDR3 bases are TGCGCCAGCAGCTTGGCCGGGGTCTCCTACGAG. Together with reference TRBV5-1 and TRBJ2-7, the CDR3 gives the full variable domain: KAGVTQTPRYLIKTRGQQVTLSCSPISGHRSVSWYQQTPGQGLQFLFEYFSETQRNKGNFPGRFSGRQFSNSRSEMNVSTLELGDSALYLCASSLAGVSYEQYFGPGTRLTVT.

Comments on this clone: The sequenced fragment ends 3 residues before the CDR3 boundary, so the rest is inferred from the germline J gene. The V and J genes are TRBV6-1 and TRBJ2-7; D remains ambiguous. The CDR3 extends over 11 amino acids. The germline V gene has CDR1 MNHNS and CDR2 SASEGT. V was cut by 3 bases and J by 3 bases, with 3 bases left in between. The CDR3 here is CASSDSYEQYF. Incomplete CDR3 DNA: TGTGCCAGCAGTGACAGCTACGAG.

A word on this clone: The read halts 3 residues ahead of the CDR3 end, with the missing end drawn from the germline J gene. The chain uses TRBV5-1 and TRBJ2-1; possibly TRBD1 for D (6 bases). V lost 3 bases to trimming and J lost 9 bases, with 13 bases between them. Germline V lookup: CDR1 SGHRS, CDR2 YFSETQ. The CDR3 runs to 13 residues. The CDR3 loop reads CASSYQQGTEQFF. CDR3 DNA, as far as it was read: TGCGCCAGCAGCTACCAACAGGGAACTGAG.

Note on this clone: Sequencing ends 3 residues short of the CDR3 end; the germline J gene provides the rest. The chain uses TRBV14 and TRBJ2-5; possibly TRBD1 for D (7 bases). This CDR3 contains 15 residues. The V and J ends lost 3 bases and 5 bases respectively, with 16 bases between them. The germline V gene encodes CDR1 SGHDN and CDR2 FVKESK. The covered CDR3 bases are TGTGCCAGCAGCCAGGGGACAGCGGGTAGCGAGACC. The encoded protein is CASSQGTAGSET. The whole CDR3 protein reads CASSQGTAGSETQYF.

As for this clone: The read gets to within 3 residues of the CDR3 end, and the germline J gene fills in the rest. The chain employs TRBV7-9 and TRBJ1-5, with 8 positions matching TRBD1. The CDR3 is 14 amino acids. The germline CDR1 and CDR2 sequences are SEHNR and FQNEAQ (reference sequence). The V segment lost 4 bases and the J segment 6 bases; nucleotides outside the gene matches: 5. The DNA read from the CDR3 is TGTGCCAGCAGCTACCAGGGGGCAGGTCAGCCC. Its translation is CASSYQGAGQP. The whole CDR3 region reads CASSYQGAGQPQHF.

Remarks on this clone: The observed sequence ends 3 residues before the CDR3 terminus, with the missing tail filled in from the germline J gene. The chain carries TRBV5-1 and TRBJ1-4, with 7 bases that match TRBD1. CDR1 and CDR2 (germline): SGHRS, YFSETQ. This CDR3 region has 17 residues. V trimming: 0 bases; J trimming: 2 bases; junction bases outside the gene matches: 7. The sequenced CDR3 bases are TGCGCCAGCAGCTTGGAGGGGGCTTTGGGGACTAATGAAAAA. Translating it yields CASSLEGALGTNEK. The CDR3 reads in full as CASSLEGALGTNEKLFF.

As concerns this clone: With the read ending 3 residues before the CDR3 end, the germline J gene is used to fill in that end. The chain has TRBV7-2 and TRBJ1-2; D is ambiguous. The CDR3 has 14 residues. The germline gives CDR1 SGHTA, CDR2 FQGNSA. CDR3 DNA, as far as it was read: TGTGCCAGCAGCGCGAGTCCCCCCAACTACGAC. Translating it yields CASSASPPNYD. The whole CDR3 sequence is CASSASPPNYDYTF.

Worth noting for this clone: The read finishes 3 residues shy of the CDR3 end, and the germline J gene is used to complete it. The rearrangement links TRBV5-1 to TRBJ1-6, with D tentatively TRBD1 (6 bases). Trimming took off 4 bases at V and 4 bases at J, with 12 bases between the two ends. Per germline, CDR1 SGHRS and CDR2 YFSETQ. CDR3 size: 15 residues. The CDR3 sequence is CASSHDGQYNSPLHF. The sequenced part of the CDR3 DNA is TGCGCCAGCAGCCACGATGGACAGTATAATTCACCC.

With respect to this clone: The sequence runs out 3 residues before the end of the CDR3; the remainder is reconstructed from the germline J gene. V and J are TRBV9 and TRBJ2-1; maybe TRBD1 (5 bases). V gave up 0 bases and J gave up 7 bases, with 14 bases separating them. Germline V gene data show CDR1 as SGDLS and CDR2 as YYNGEE. The CDR3 sequence is 15 residues long. CDR3 DNA (partial): TGTGCCAGCAGCGTAGAAGGGGCGCGCTTAAATGAG. Its protein product is CASSVEGARLNE. The whole CDR3 region reads CASSVEGARLNEQFF.

As for this clone: The CDR3 is cut off 3 residues early in the read; its end comes from the germline J gene. The gene calls are TRBV20-1 and TRBJ2-4, with 9 positions matching TRBD1. The CDR3 runs 15 residues. CDR1 and CDR2 from the germline V gene are DFQATT and SNEGSKA (reference sequence). The sequenced part of the CDR3 DNA is TGCAGTGCTAGAGCTACAGGGGGCGCGAACTATGGT. Amino acids: CSARATGGANYG. The complete CDR3 sequence is CSARATGGANYGQYF.

Points on this clone: The observed sequence ends 3 residues before the CDR3 terminus, with the missing tail filled in from the germline J gene. V usage is TRBV18 and J usage is TRBJ1-1, with TRBD1 matching 9 bases. J gave up 4 bases and V 4 bases, and 7 bases lay outside the gene matches. Germline values: CDR1 KGHSH, CDR2 LQKENI. This CDR3 contains 15 residues. Partial CDR3 DNA: TGTGCCAGCTCACTCGCACAGGGGGCTTTCACTGAA. Translating it yields CASSLAQGAFTE. The full CDR3 protein is CASSLAQGAFTEAFF.